Detailed here is one T cell receptor beta chain. It may be a read error: a sequence one base away is much more abundant. The conserved closing phenylalanine or tryptophan is absent in this CDR3, likely reflecting a read error. This sample was included in a study of tumor-infiltrating lymphocytes in primary liver carcinoma. Study overall: The tumors, T1-T3 N0M0 lesions, were roughly 4.2 to 11 cm across. Each of the samples returned roughly 3.65 to 7.5 million productive TCRbeta reads (a yield similar across tissue types).

A primer matching the constant region was used to make TCR beta cDNA from 450 to 500 ng of total RNA. For TCR beta, libraries were produced by three nested multiplex PCR rounds using slightly modified ARM-PCR. A C-beta reverse primer and TRBV1-TRBV30 forward primers served in each of the first two PCR rounds, at roughly 10 cycles apiece. MiXCR was run by TCRdb on the multiplex PCR reads, yielding one entry per CDR3 protein. The table includes 200,000 or so distinct CDR3 sequences, about 65% detected once. There are 14 residues in the CDR3. The V segment lost 6 bases and the J segment 3 bases; nucleotides outside the gene matches: 4. Germline DNA was also extracted, with blood RNA taken from unsorted whole blood.

This TCR derives from a woman between 55 and 75 years old with primary liver carcinoma and hepatitis B virus infection. The V gene is TRBV12-3 or TRBV12-4, the J gene TRBJ2-7; 11 bases are shared with TRBD1. Specimen: peripheral blood. Written as DNA, the CDR3 is TGTGCCAGCAGGGCCGGGACAGGGGGCTACGAGCAGTACCTC. Its translation is CASRAGTGGYEQYL.